The clone carrying this T cell receptor (beta chain) was seen once. Its antigen is not identified. Sequence at one end of the junction differs from germline and may be a read error. Here immunoSEQ multiplex PCR was the method, and the copy in TCRdb shows in-frame clones only, minus some. There are 95,000 to 150,000 clones in the sample; 85% to 95% occur only once, and over 2.5% lies in the top ten. CDR1 is MNHEY, CDR2 SVGAGI, per germline. The CDR3 runs to 15 residues. The sample belongs to a study of graft-versus-host responses after intestinal transplantation. Study as a whole: Transplants given to recipients were multivisceral, liver-intestinal, or isolated intestinal. Anti-thymocyte globulin served as induction for all recipients, who then took tacrolimus and steroids for three to four years.

Study conclusions and caveats: GvH clones turned up in recipient marrow; some had shown up first in ileum or blood. Declines in HvG clones occurring early post-transplant were associated with peak circulating GvH clone levels.

The genes are TRBV6-5 and TRBJ2-1; no reliable D call. This clonotype was obtained from a human donor who received an intestinal transplant. The sequencing used unstimulated CD8+ T cells sorted from spleen or lymph node cells, collected before intestinal transplant. CDR3 region: CASSSDRPSYNGQFF. CDR3 nucleotides: TGTGCCAGCAGCTCGGACCGGCCCTCCTACAATGGGCAGTTCTTC.